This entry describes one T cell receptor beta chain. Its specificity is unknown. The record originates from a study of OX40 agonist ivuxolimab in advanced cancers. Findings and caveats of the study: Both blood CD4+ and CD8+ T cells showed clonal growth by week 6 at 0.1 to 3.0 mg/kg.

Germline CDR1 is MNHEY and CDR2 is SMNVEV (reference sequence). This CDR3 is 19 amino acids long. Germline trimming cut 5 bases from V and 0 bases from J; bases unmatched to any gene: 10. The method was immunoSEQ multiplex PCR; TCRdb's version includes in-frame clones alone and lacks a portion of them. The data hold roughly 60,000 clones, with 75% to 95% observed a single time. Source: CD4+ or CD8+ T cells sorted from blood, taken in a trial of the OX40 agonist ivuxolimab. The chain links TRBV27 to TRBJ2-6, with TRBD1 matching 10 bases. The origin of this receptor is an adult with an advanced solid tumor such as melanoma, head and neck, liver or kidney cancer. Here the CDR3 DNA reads TGTGCCAGCAGTCCCCTCGACAGGGGGCCGTTCTCTGGGGCCAACGTCCTGACTTTC. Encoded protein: CASSPLDRGPFSGANVLTF.